These T cell receptor beta chains were read from a single sample in a study of cytomegalovirus exposure and HLA in healthy donors. Clones were sequenced by immunoSEQ multiplex PCR, and TCRdb holds only the in-frame ones, with some missing. The sample has about 140,000 clones, around 80% seen once. Source material: PBMCs. The receptor source for this set is a man aged 35 to 55 in good health and CMV-seropositive. Both conserved end residues are part of each CDR3. Each record gives: V gene, J gene, clone size, D gene, CDR3 DNA, CDR3 protein. D genes are given only for firm matches. Where a row states a size, it is once, few, many or the class of an expanded clone; other rows omit it.

V: TRBV7-2
J: TRBJ2-3
size: -
D: -
DNA: TGTGCCAGCAGCTTGAATGAGGATAGCGGCTACACAGATACGCAGTATTTT
CDR3: CASSLNEDSGYTDTQYF

V: TRBV28
J: TRBJ1-1
size: once
D: -
DNA: TGTGCCAGCAGTTTATGGGACAGCTACATGAACACTGAAGCTTTCTTT
CDR3: CASSLWDSYMNTEAFF

V: TRBV4-2
J: TRBJ1-6
size: -
D: TRBD1
DNA: TGTGCCAGCAGCCAAGAAAGACAGGGGTACTCACCCCTCCACTTT
CDR3: CASSQERQGYSPLHF

V: TRBV28
J: TRBJ2-7
size: -
D: -
DNA: TGTGCCAGCAGTTCTGTTCGCGAGCAGTACTTC
CDR3: CASSSVREQYF

V: TRBV19
J: TRBJ2-5
size: once
D: TRBD2
DNA: TGTGCCAGTAGTATAGAACCAGCGGGAGCCGCCCAGACCCAGTACTTC
CDR3: CASSIEPAGAAQTQYF

V: TRBV10-2
J: TRBJ1-5
size: -
D: TRBD1
DNA: TGCGCCAGCGCATACCGGGACAGGGGCGTTAATCAGCCCCAGCATTTT
CDR3: CASAYRDRGVNQPQHF

V: TRBV18
J: TRBJ2-5
size: -
D: -
DNA: TGTGCCAGCTCACCCGGACAGAAAGAGACCCAGTACTTC
CDR3: CASSPGQKETQYF

V: TRBV11-2
J: TRBJ2-7
size: -
D: -
DNA: TGTGCCAGCAGCTTAATAACAGGGACTACTTACGAGCAGTACTTC
CDR3: CASSLITGTTYEQYF

V: TRBV7-7
J: TRBJ2-7
size: once
D: -
DNA: TGTGCTAGCAGCTTAACAGCGGCCAGCTACGAGCAGTACTTC
CDR3: CASSLTAASYEQYF

V: TRBV30
J: TRBJ2-7
size: -
D: TRBD1
DNA: TGTGCCTGGAGAAGACAGGGTTACGAGCAGTACTTC
CDR3: CAWRRQGYEQYF

V: TRBV2
J: TRBJ1-2
size: -
D: TRBD1
DNA: TGTGCCAGCACAAGGGACAGGGAGAGCTATGGCTACACCTTC
CDR3: CASTRDRESYGYTF

V: TRBV9
J: TRBJ1-4
size: few
D: -
DNA: TGTGCCAGCAGCGGGGGAGCTTATCGCGAAAAACTGTTTTTT
CDR3: CASSGGAYREKLFF

V: TRBV14
J: TRBJ1-4
size: -
D: -
DNA: TGTGCCAGCAGTCAGGGTCGGGCTAATGAAAAACTGTTTTTT
CDR3: CASSQGRANEKLFF

V: TRBV21-1
J: TRBJ2-6
size: -
D: -
DNA: TGTGCCAGCAGCAAACAGGAAACTGGGGCCAACGTCCTGACTTTC
CDR3: CASSKQETGANVLTF

V: TRBV27
J: TRBJ1-2
size: -
D: TRBD1
DNA: TGTGCCAGCAGTTTATCAGGGGGCCTCCGCTATGGCTACACCTTC
CDR3: CASSLSGGLRYGYTF

V: TRBV5-4
J: TRBJ2-7
size: -
D: -
DNA: TGTGCCAGCAGTTCTACAGGGAGCTACGAGCAGTACTTC
CDR3: CASSSTGSYEQYF

V: TRBV5-4
J: TRBJ2-5
size: -
D: TRBD2
DNA: TGTGCCAGCAGCTTGTCGGGGCGGGGGGGTGCGGAGACCCAGTACTTC
CDR3: CASSLSGRGGAETQYF

V: TRBV15
J: TRBJ2-1
size: -
D: TRBD2
DNA: TGTGCCACCAGCAGAGATATAGCGGGGGGAAATGAGCAGTTCTTC
CDR3: CATSRDIAGGNEQFF

V: TRBV6-5
J: TRBJ2-1
size: -
D: -
DNA: TGTGCCAGTCTAGGAATGAATGAGCAGTTCTTC
CDR3: CASLGMNEQFF

V: TRBV6-5
J: TRBJ2-7
size: -
D: -
DNA: TGTGCCAGCAGTTTCCGATCGGGGATGGACGAGCAGTACTTC
CDR3: CASSFRSGMDEQYF

V: TRBV5-6
J: TRBJ2-7
size: -
D: TRBD1
DNA: TGTGCCAGCAGCTTGTTTCTTTACAGGGGAATATACGAGCAGTACTTC
CDR3: CASSLFLYRGIYEQYF

V: TRBV4-3
J: TRBJ2-2
size: -
D: TRBD2
DNA: TGCGCCAGCAGCGGGAGGGAGCGGGAGGGTACCGGGGAGCTGTTTTTT
CDR3: CASSGREREGTGELFF

V: TRBV27
J: TRBJ1-1
size: -
D: TRBD1
DNA: TGTGCCAGCAACAGGGGGACTGAAGCTTTCTTT
CDR3: CASNRGTEAFF

V: TRBV27
J: TRBJ1-6
size: -
D: -
DNA: TGTGCCAGCAGTTTTTGGGCTCTTGGCTCACCCCTCCACTTT
CDR3: CASSFWALGSPLHF

V: TRBV6-5
J: TRBJ2-5
size: -
D: -
DNA: TGTGCCAGCAGTTGGGCGGGCGGGGAGACCCAGTACTTC
CDR3: CASSWAGGETQYF

V: TRBV27
J: TRBJ2-7
size: few
D: -
DNA: TGTGCCAGCAGCCTTGGGCCAGGGAACTACGAGCAGTACTTC
CDR3: CASSLGPGNYEQYF

V: TRBV2
J: TRBJ1-2
size: -
D: -
DNA: TGTGCCAGCCCGAGGGCAGCAAGCTATGGCTACACCTTC
CDR3: CASPRAASYGYTF

V: TRBV20-1
J: TRBJ1-1
size: few
D: -
DNA: TGCAGTGCTAGAGGGGCCACTGAAGCTTTCTTT
CDR3: CSARGATEAFF

V: TRBV10-1
J: TRBJ2-7
size: -
D: -
DNA: TGCGCCAGCAGTGAGGAGTTCTACGAGCAGTACTTC
CDR3: CASSEEFYEQYF

V: TRBV18
J: TRBJ1-3
size: -
D: -
DNA: TGTGCCAGCTCACCTCCTTGGGCAGCTGGAAACACCATATATTTT
CDR3: CASSPPWAAGNTIYF

V: TRBV9
J: TRBJ2-2
size: -
D: -
DNA: TGTGCCAGCAGCGCGTGGGCCTCGAACACCGGGGAGCTGTTTTTT
CDR3: CASSAWASNTGELFF

V: TRBV19
J: TRBJ1-1
size: few
D: TRBD1
DNA: TGTGCCAGTAGGCGGACAGGGGGCCGCTTGACGTTCTCTGAAGCTTTCTTT
CDR3: CASRRTGGRLTFSEAFF

V: TRBV6-5
J: TRBJ1-5
size: -
D: -
DNA: TGTGCCAGCAGTTACTCGCGGAATCAGCCCCAGCATTTT
CDR3: CASSYSRNQPQHF

V: TRBV19
J: TRBJ2-3
size: -
D: TRBD2
DNA: TGTGCCAGTAGTATTGTGGCTAGCGGGATGGGTAGCACAGATACGCAGTATTTT
CDR3: CASSIVASGMGSTDTQYF

V: TRBV6-1
J: TRBJ1-1
size: -
D: -
DNA: TGTGCCAGCAGTGAATCTAACGGGGGGACTGAAGCTTTCTTT
CDR3: CASSESNGGTEAFF

V: TRBV18
J: TRBJ2-2
size: -
D: TRBD1
DNA: TGTGCCAGCTCACCAAGGGGGACAGGGGTGCTGTTTTTT
CDR3: CASSPRGTGVLFF

V: TRBV19
J: TRBJ1-1
size: -
D: -
DNA: TGTGCCAGTAGCGACACACTGAACACTGAAGCTTTCTTT
CDR3: CASSDTLNTEAFF

V: TRBV27
J: TRBJ2-2
size: -
D: -
DNA: TGTGCCAGCAGCTACTACAGGGATAACACCGGGGAGCTGTTTTTT
CDR3: CASSYYRDNTGELFF

V: TRBV7-2
J: TRBJ2-2
size: -
D: -
DNA: TGTGCCAGCAGCTTACTGAGGATGAGGGCGGGGACCGGGGAGCTGTTTTTT
CDR3: CASSLLRMRAGTGELFF

V: TRBV7-6
J: TRBJ2-2
size: -
D: TRBD2
DNA: TGTGCCAGCAGCTTAGGACTAGCGGCAATAAACACCGGGGAGCTGTTTTTT
CDR3: CASSLGLAAINTGELFF

V: TRBV5-1
J: TRBJ2-7
size: -
D: TRBD1
DNA: TGCGCCAGCAGCTTGTCGGGACAGGGCTACGAGCAGTACTTC
CDR3: CASSLSGQGYEQYF

V: TRBV7-9
J: TRBJ1-1
size: -
D: TRBD1
DNA: TGTGCCAGCAGCTTAGTACTTCGGCAGGGGGTGAGGAACACTGAAGCTTTCTTT
CDR3: CASSLVLRQGVRNTEAFF

V: TRBV7-9
J: TRBJ1-5
size: -
D: -
DNA: TGTGCCAGCAGCACAGACGTCAATCAGCCCCAGCATTTT
CDR3: CASSTDVNQPQHF

V: TRBV25-1
J: TRBJ2-3
size: -
D: TRBD2
DNA: TGTGCCAGCAGTGGGCTCGGGAGGGATACGCAGTATTTT
CDR3: CASSGLGRDTQYF

V: TRBV18
J: TRBJ1-1
size: -
D: TRBD1
DNA: TGTGCCAGCTCACCGTGGACAGGGGAGAACACTGAAGCTTTCTTT
CDR3: CASSPWTGENTEAFF

V: TRBV10-3
J: TRBJ2-7
size: -
D: TRBD1
DNA: TGTGCCATCAGTGGTTCGGCTGTGAACAGGGGATACGAGCAGTACTTC
CDR3: CAISGSAVNRGYEQYF

V: TRBV4-1
J: TRBJ2-7
size: -
D: -
DNA: TGCGCCAGCAGCCAACGGGAGAATTACGAGCAGTACTTC
CDR3: CASSQRENYEQYF

V: TRBV30
J: TRBJ2-6
size: -
D: -
DNA: TGTGCCTGGATAGGGGGATCTGGGGCCAACGTCCTGACTTTC
CDR3: CAWIGGSGANVLTF

V: TRBV11-2
J: TRBJ1-5
size: -
D: TRBD1
DNA: TGTGCCAGCAGCCGGGACAGGTCGAGCAATCAGCCCCAGCATTTT
CDR3: CASSRDRSSNQPQHF

V: TRBV5-1
J: TRBJ2-7
size: -
D: -
DNA: TGCGCCAGCAGCCCGGGGACTTACGAGCAGTACTTC
CDR3: CASSPGTYEQYF

V: TRBV11-2
J: TRBJ2-6
size: -
D: -
DNA: TGTGCCAGCAGCTTAGATAGGGGAAAAGTCTCTGGGGCCAACGTCCTGACTTTC
CDR3: CASSLDRGKVSGANVLTF

V: TRBV5-6
J: TRBJ2-1
size: -
D: TRBD2
DNA: TGTGCCAGCAGCTTGGCTGGACTAGCGGTACCTTCCTACAATGAGCAGTTCTTC
CDR3: CASSLAGLAVPSYNEQFF

V: TRBV13
J: TRBJ2-1
size: -
D: -
DNA: TGTGCCAGCAGTACCGGGACAGAGCAGTTCTTC
CDR3: CASSTGTEQFF

V: TRBV5-1
J: TRBJ1-4
size: -
D: -
DNA: TGCGCCAGCAGCTTGGGTCCAGGGCTCGGAGAAAAACTGTTTTTT
CDR3: CASSLGPGLGEKLFF

V: TRBV2
J: TRBJ2-2
size: -
D: -
DNA: TGTGCCAGCAGCCCCGGCGGGGAGCTGTTTTTT
CDR3: CASSPGGELFF

V: TRBV6-5
J: TRBJ1-2
size: -
D: -
DNA: TGTGCCAGCAGCCCCAGTCGTAACTATGGCTACACCTTC
CDR3: CASSPSRNYGYTF

V: TRBV5-1
J: TRBJ2-7
size: -
D: TRBD2
DNA: TGCGCCAGCAGCTTGGCAGAGCTAGCGGGGGCCTCCTACGAGCAGTACTTC
CDR3: CASSLAELAGASYEQYF

V: TRBV2
J: TRBJ1-5
size: few
D: -
DNA: TGTGCCAGCAGCCAGTCGAATAGCAATCAGCCCCAGCATTTT
CDR3: CASSQSNSNQPQHF

V: TRBV9
J: TRBJ1-2
size: few
D: TRBD1
DNA: TGTGCCAGCAGCGTGGGACAGGGGCATCCGTCTAACTATGGCTACACCTTC
CDR3: CASSVGQGHPSNYGYTF